This T cell receptor beta chain appears in the sequencing data of a study of CD8+CD57+ T cells in acquired aplastic anemia. Study-wide findings and caveats: Common to patients and controls were 25 to 30 CD8+ CDR3 sequences.

By flow cytometry, patients selected for sequencing had shown an expansion of CD8+CD57+ cells. TCR beta VDJ and CDR3 were profiled, and genomic DNA was the template. TCRdb itself ran the reads through MiXCR, one entry per CDR3 protein. This sample has a few hundred thousand distinct CDR3 sequences, with about 80% found just once. V lost 4 bases to trimming and J lost 7 bases; unmatched junction nucleotides: 6. This CDR3 comprises 16 residues. Germline-derived CDR1 and CDR2 are LNHDA and SQIVND (reference sequence). Remarks on this clonotype: Antigen: not known.

V gene TRBV19 combines with J gene TRBJ1-6, with 11 bases aligning to TRBD1. The sequenced sample consisted of sorted CD4+, CD8+, or CD8+CD57+ T cells (not recorded which) from PBMCs. The receptor was derived from a human donor with aplastic anemia. CDR3 nucleotides: TGTGCCAGTAGTACTACGGGACAGGGGGTGAATTCACCCCTCCACTTT. Protein sequence: CASSTTGQGVNSPLHF.